These T cell receptor beta chains were read from a single sample in a study of T cell responses to AZD1222 COVID-19 vaccine. The table came from immunoSEQ multiplex PCR; TCRdb's copy has only in-frame clones and leaves some out. The profile shows roughly 150,000 clones, 85% to 95% of them singletons. The source was peripheral blood, collected 28 days after the second AZD1222 dose. These receptors were obtained from an adult who received the AZD1222 COVID-19 vaccine. The CDR3 runs from the conserved cysteine through the conserved F or W. Fields, in order: clone size, D gene, J gene, V gene, CDR3 protein, CDR3 DNA. The D gene is left open where the match is weak. Only some rows state a clone size, as once, few, many or a class for expanded clones.

-,-,TRBJ1-2,TRBV10-3,CAISERQAAVGGYTF,TGTGCCATCAGTGAGCGGCAGGCCGCGGTTGGGGGCTACACCTTC
-,-,TRBJ1-2,TRBV7-2,CASSLESVLNYGYTF,TGTGCCAGCAGCTTAGAGTCAGTTTTAAACTATGGCTACACCTTC
few,-,TRBJ1-1,TRBV2,CASLPGDWVAEAFF,TGTGCCAGCCTGCCCGGAGATTGGGTAGCTGAAGCTTTCTTT
-,-,TRBJ1-1,TRBV5-8,CASSAAMNTEAFF,TGTGCCAGCAGCGCCGCGATGAACACTGAAGCTTTCTTT
-,-,TRBJ2-5,TRBV18,CASSLGLKETQYF,TGTGCCAGCTCACTAGGGTTGAAAGAGACCCAGTACTTC
-,TRBD2,TRBJ2-3,TRBV5-4,CASRLASGGPSTDTQYF,TGTGCCAGCAGGCTGGCGAGCGGGGGACCTAGCACAGATACGCAGTATTTT
-,TRBD1,TRBJ1-6,TRBV20-1,CSASRTGESPLHF,TGCAGTGCTAGTAGGACAGGGGAATCACCCCTCCACTTT
-,-,TRBJ1-4,TRBV28,CASSPWQGLEEKLFF,TGTGCCAGCAGTCCGTGGCAGGGACTTGAGGAAAAACTGTTTTTT
-,TRBD1,TRBJ1-1,TRBV3-1/TRBV3-2,CASSLLPRDRARAEAFF,TGTGCCAGCAGCCTGCTCCCCCGGGACAGGGCTCGGGCTGAAGCTTTCTTT
-,TRBD2,TRBJ2-2,TRBV4-1,CASSPTSGGNTGELFF,TGCGCCAGCAGCCCCACAAGCGGGGGCAACACCGGGGAGCTGTTTTTT
-,-,TRBJ2-5,TRBV18,CASSRNLETQYF,TGTGCCAGCTCACGAAACTTAGAGACCCAGTACTTC
-,-,TRBJ1-1,TRBV28,CASSIDGDTEAFF,TGTGCCAGCAGTATTGACGGCGACACTGAAGCTTTCTTT
-,TRBD1,TRBJ1-2,TRBV18,CASSDRDTLYGYTF,TGTGCCAGCTCAGACAGGGATACCCTCTATGGCTACACCTTC
-,TRBD1,TRBJ1-2,TRBV11-2,CASSPGTGSPNYGYTF,TGTGCCAGCAGCCCCGGGACAGGGAGTCCAAACTATGGCTACACCTTC
-,-,TRBJ1-2,TRBV7-9,CASSDGWGDYGYTF,TGTGCCAGCTCCGACGGCTGGGGGGACTATGGCTACACCTTC
-,TRBD1,TRBJ2-5,TRBV2,CASSVADRGSETQYF,TGTGCCAGCAGTGTCGCAGACAGGGGTTCAGAGACCCAGTACTTC
-,TRBD1,TRBJ1-1,TRBV4-2,CASSPPFRGLYTEAFF,TGTGCCAGCAGCCCCCCTTTCAGGGGGCTTTATACTGAAGCTTTCTTT
-,TRBD1,TRBJ1-2,TRBV5-1,CASSSAPDRTVYGYTF,TGCGCCAGCAGCTCCGCCCCGGACAGGACAGTCTATGGCTACACCTTC
-,TRBD1,TRBJ1-2,TRBV7-3,CASSLKPSGQDTNYGYTF,TGTGCCAGCAGCTTAAAGCCCTCGGGACAGGATACTAACTATGGCTACACCTTC
once,-,TRBJ1-6,TRBV23-1,CASSQWEQKKPNLYNSPLHF,TGCGCCAGCAGTCAATGGGAACAGAAAAAACCTAACCTCTATAATTCACCCCTCCACTTT